This T cell receptor (beta chain) is drawn from a study of long-term antiretroviral therapy in people with HIV. Every donor contributed at least one pre-ART and at least two post-ART PBMC samples. Of note for this clone: Its antigen remains unidentified.

Findings and caveats of the study: Whereas controls had wider CDR3 length ranges, HIV repertoires had narrower ones.

Sequencing used immunoSEQ v3.0 at survey level. Sequencing set out to capture about 35,000-55,000 T-cell genomes per sample. Data came from immunoSEQ multiplex PCR; TCRdb stores just in-frame clones and leaves some out. The table shows tens of thousands of clones, with over 70% occurring only once. CDR3 length equals 13 residues. V dropped 10 bases and J dropped 1 base, with 11 bases sitting between them. The germline V gene has CDR1 LNHDA and CDR2 SQIVND (reference sequence). The chain links TRBV19 to TRBJ1-3; tentatively, D is TRBD1 (6 bases). The sequences come from unsorted PBMCs, collected 1.2 years after starting antiretroviral therapy. The clonotype originates from a woman in her 40s with HIV. This CDR3 reads CATRTVSGNTIYF. CDR3 bases: TGTGCCACCCGGACAGTGTCTGGAAACACCATATATTTT.